Presented here are 11 T cell receptor beta chains from one specimen sequenced in a study of tumour-infiltrating T cells in Burkitt lymphoma. TCRdb's table, derived via immunoSEQ multiplex PCR, lists solely in-frame clones and lacks some. The profile shows 4,000 to 6,000 clones, 11% of them singletons. The sequenced sample consisted of tumor tissue. These receptors all stem from a human donor with diffuse large B-cell lymphoma.

V usage is TRBV9 and J usage is TRBJ1-3, with 7 bases that match TRBD1. Looked up from germline, CDR1 is SGDLS and CDR2 is YYNGEE. The ends lost 0 bases at V and 0 bases at J; junction bases unmatched: 3. The CDR3 totals 16 residues. This CDR3 is CASSVATGFSGNTIYF. The CDR3 DNA reads as TGTGCCAGCAGCGTAGCGACAGGGTTCTCTGGAAACACCATATATTTT.

The chain carries TRBV15 and TRBJ1-1; no clear D. This CDR3 has 13 residues. Trimming took off 1 base at V and 1 base at J, with 4 bases between the two ends. The germline V gene encodes CDR1 LNHNV and CDR2 YYDKDF (reference sequence). The DNA of the CDR3 is TGTGCCACCAGCAGAGTGAGGAACACTGAAGCTTTCTTT. It translates to CATSRVRNTEAFF.

V gene TRBV7-9 combines with J gene TRBJ2-3; D not certain. Per the germline V gene, CDR1 is SEHNR and CDR2 is FQNEAQ (reference sequence). The CDR3 is 13 amino acids. V lost 2 bases and J lost 6, with 9 bases in between. The CDR3 sequence is CASSLLGPDTQYF. In nucleotides, the CDR3 is TGTGCCAGCAGCTTATTGGGTCCCGATACGCAGTATTTT.

This clone was picked up a small number of times. V gene TRBV7-2 combines with J gene TRBJ1-2; D is perhaps TRBD1 (6 bases). CDR1 is SGHTA, CDR2 FQGNSA, per germline. V lost 5 bases and J 4 bases, leaving 17 bases between the germline ends. This CDR3 is built from 15 residues. As DNA, the CDR3 is TGTGCCAGCAGCATTGGGGGGGGGCGCGGCTATGGCTACACCTTC. Protein: CASSIGGGRGYGYTF.

This clone was observed a handful of times. The J gene is TRBJ1-6, the V gene TRBV2; D call uncertain. This CDR3 is 11 amino acids long. Germline values: CDR1 SNHLY, CDR2 FYNNEI. V was shortened by 5 bases and J by 10 bases, with 6 bases between the two germline ends. The CDR3 reads CASSPPSPLHF. In nucleotides, the CDR3 is TGTGCCAGCAGTCCCCCCTCACCCCTCCACTTT.

V and J are TRBV5-1 and TRBJ1-4, with a tentative D call TRBD1 (5 bases). This CDR3 has 15 amino acids. Germline CDR1 reads SGHRS; CDR2 reads YFSETQ. Deletions cut 1 base from V and 1 base from J, with 8 bases between. In DNA form, the CDR3 reads TGCGCCAGCAGCTTGTTGGGGGGAACTAATGAAAAACTGTTTTTT. Translation: CASSLLGGTNEKLFF.

CDR3: CASSLPGQGRDYGYTF. CDR3 bases: TGCGCCAGCAGCTTACCGGGACAGGGGAGGGACTATGGCTACACCTTC. The chain has TRBV5-1 and TRBJ1-2, with 10 bases fitting TRBD1. Germline V CDR1 and CDR2: SGHRS, YFSETQ. V was clipped by 2 bases and J by 3 bases; unmatched bases: 7. The CDR3 is 16 residues long.

This clone was detected a few times. The J gene is TRBJ2-1, the V gene TRBV18; TRBD1 aligns across 8 bases. The CDR3 runs 18 residues. V lost 3 bases to trimming and J lost 3 bases; unmatched junction nucleotides: 13. Germline V lookup: CDR1 KGHSH, CDR2 LQKENI. The CDR3 spells CASSPNIGQGLLYNEQFF. CDR3 in DNA: TGTGCCAGCTCACCTAATATCGGACAGGGTCTACTCTACAATGAGCAGTTCTTC.

The chain combines TRBV7-9 with TRBJ1-2; 7 nucleotides align to TRBD1. J was trimmed by 4 bases and V by 0 bases; bases with no gene match: 2. This CDR3 contains 14 residues. The germline V gene encodes CDR1 SEHNR and CDR2 FQNEAQ (reference sequence). The CDR3: CASSLADRSYGYTF. The CDR3 DNA reads as TGTGCCAGCAGCTTAGCGGACAGGTCCTATGGCTACACCTTC.

This chain joins TRBV4-1 and TRBJ1-3; D gene ambiguous. The germline V and J ends were trimmed by 0 bases and 0 bases, with 9 bases remaining between them. In germline, CDR1 is MGHRA, CDR2 YSYEKL. This CDR3 is 16 amino acids long. The CDR3 sequence is CASSQDPVRSGNTIYF. As DNA, the CDR3 is TGCGCCAGCAGCCAAGATCCTGTGCGCTCTGGAAACACCATATATTTT.

In its sample, this clone was seen a few times. The chain uses TRBV7-9 and TRBJ1-6; D unresolved. This CDR3 spans 19 amino acids. Germline V CDR1 and CDR2: SEHNR, FQNEAQ (reference sequence). Trimming stripped 5 bases from V and 5 bases from J, with 25 bases between. The CDR3 sequence is CASSLGSGMGIVHNSPLHF. The CDR3 DNA is TGTGCCAGCAGCCTAGGTTCCGGCATGGGAATAGTCCATAATTCACCCCTCCACTTT.